These 10 T cell receptor beta chains were all obtained from the same sample, sequenced in a study of cytomegalovirus exposure and HLA in healthy donors. Primers for the PCR totalled 60 Vbeta and 13 Jbeta. The data were produced by immunoSEQ multiplex PCR, yet TCRdb's version contains in-frame clones alone and is incomplete. This table holds roughly 120,000 clones, approximately 79% found once. The sequencing input was PBMCs. The receptor source for this set is a man aged 25-40 years in good health and CMV-seropositive.

This rearrangement joins TRBV13 to TRBJ1-2; TRBD1 aligns across 9 bases. The J segment lost 8 bases and the V segment lost 2 bases, leaving 6 bases of the junction unmatched. The CDR3 length is 14 residues. CDR1 is PRHDT and CDR2 is FYEKMQ in the germline V gene (reference sequence). Here the CDR3 reads CASSLRDRERGYTF. In DNA form, the CDR3 reads TGTGCCAGCAGCTTACGGGACAGGGAACGCGGCTACACCTTC. Full variable domain (remainder filled in from reference TRBV13 and TRBJ1-2): AAGVIQSPRHLIKEKRETATLKCYPIPRHDTVYWYQQGPGQDPQFLISFYEKMQSDKGSIPDRFSAQQFSDYHSELNMSSLELGDSALYFCASSLRDRERGYTFGSGTRLTVV.

The V and J genes are TRBV9 and TRBJ2-7; the D is unclear. Per germline, CDR1 SGDLS and CDR2 YYNGEE. The CDR3 runs 15 residues. V lost 3 bases to trimming and J lost 5 bases, with 18 bases between them. CDR3 in amino acids: CASSARWVGTDEQYF. CDR3 in DNA: TGTGCCAGCAGCGCGAGGTGGGTAGGAACGGACGAGCAGTACTTC.

This chain joins TRBV11-2 and TRBJ2-7; TRBD1 is a possible D gene (5 bases). The CDR3 totals 15 residues. Trimming removed 6 bases at V and 6 bases at J, with 21 bases between. Germline assignment: CDR1 SGHAT and CDR2 FQNNGV. For the CDR3, the DNA is TGTGCCAGCAGTGTAGGGGCCACTCAATCGGGCGAGCAGTACTTC. It encodes CASSVGATQSGEQYF.

This clone was seen a single time. J is TRBJ2-5 and V is TRBV14; 7 nucleotides match TRBD2. Germline lookup yields CDR1 SGHDN and CDR2 FVKESK. The CDR3 spans 19 residues. The ends lost 0 bases at V and 4 bases at J; junction bases unmatched: 17. CDR3 nucleotides: TGTGCCAGCAGCCAAGATCGAAGTAAAACTAGCGTTAGGGGAGAGACCCAGTACTTC. It is translated as CASSQDRSKTSVRGETQYF.

The CDR3, as DNA: TGTGCCAGCAGCTTAGAACAGGGGTACGAGCAGTACTTC. Translating gives CASSLEQGYEQYF. This sequence joins TRBV7-8 and TRBJ2-7; 7 nucleotides align to TRBD1. This CDR3 comprises 13 residues. Germline trimming cut 1 base from V and 4 bases from J; bases unmatched to any gene: 1. Germline values: CDR1 SGHVS, CDR2 FQNEAQ.

The rearrangement joins TRBV13 to TRBJ2-7, with a tentative D call TRBD2 (6 bases). The CDR3 runs to 14 residues. The V end was cut by 5 bases, the J end by 1 base, with 12 bases between. Germline CDR1 PRHDT, CDR2 FYEKMQ (reference sequence). The CDR3, as DNA: TGTGCCAGCAGCCCCGGGACTGCTTCCTACGAGCAGTACTTC. Protein product: CASSPGTASYEQYF.

The rearrangement links TRBV4-3 to TRBJ2-5; 7 bases are shared with TRBD2. TRBJ2-7 explains the end of the DNA better; the J call may be wrong. The CDR3 has 16 residues. Germline CDR1 is LGHNA and CDR2 is YSLEER. CDR3 region: CASSQDRSSGTYEQYF. CDR3 in DNA: TGCGCCAGCAGCCAAGATCGGTCTAGCGGCACCTACGAGCAGTACTTC.

The chain is built from TRBV15 and TRBJ2-7, with D tentatively TRBD1 (6 bases). This CDR3 is 15 amino acids long. The germline CDR1 and CDR2 sequences are LNHNV and YYDKDF (reference sequence). The V gene lost 1 base and the J gene lost 1 base, with 11 bases spanning the gap. In nucleotides, the CDR3 is TGTGCCACCAGCAGAGGGACAGTTGGATCCTACGAGCAGTACTTC. Protein sequence: CATSRGTVGSYEQYF.

The chain is built from TRBV6-1 and TRBJ1-3; no clear D gene. Germline CDR1 is MNHNS and CDR2 is SASEGT. Trimming removed 8 bases from V and 6 bases from J, with 11 bases in between. The CDR3 has 12 amino acids. In DNA, the CDR3 is TGTGCCAGCCGAGGGTCGGAAAACACCATATATTTT. Its translation: CASRGSENTIYF.

Details on this clone: The identical CDR3 is also encoded by other nucleotide sequences in the sample. This rearrangement joins TRBV4-1 to TRBJ2-7; perhaps TRBD1 as D (6 bases). CDR1 MGHRA and CDR2 YSYEKL come from the germline V gene. This CDR3 spans 14 amino acids. V lost 3 bases and J lost 4, with 13 bases in between. The CDR3 sequence: CASSQEIRGYEQYF. The CDR3 nucleotides read TGCGCCAGCAGCCAGGAGATCAGGGGTTACGAGCAGTACTTC.